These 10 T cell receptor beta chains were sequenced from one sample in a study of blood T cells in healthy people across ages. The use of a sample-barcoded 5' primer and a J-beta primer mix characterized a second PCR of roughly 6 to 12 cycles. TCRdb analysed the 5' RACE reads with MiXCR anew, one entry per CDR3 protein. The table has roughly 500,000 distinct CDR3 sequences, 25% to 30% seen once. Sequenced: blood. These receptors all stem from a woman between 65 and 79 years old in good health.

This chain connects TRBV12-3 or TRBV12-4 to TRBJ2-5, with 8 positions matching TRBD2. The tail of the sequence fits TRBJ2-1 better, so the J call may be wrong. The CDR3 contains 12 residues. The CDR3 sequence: CASSKRGSEQFF. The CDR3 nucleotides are TGTGCCAGCAGCAAGCGGGGGTCTGAGCAGTTCTTC.

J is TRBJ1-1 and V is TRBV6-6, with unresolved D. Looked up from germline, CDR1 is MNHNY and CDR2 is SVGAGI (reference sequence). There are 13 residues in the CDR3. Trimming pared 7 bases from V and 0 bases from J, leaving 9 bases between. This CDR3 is CASTPSVNTEAFF. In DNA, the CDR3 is TGTGCCAGCACCCCGTCGGTGAACACTGAAGCTTTCTTT.

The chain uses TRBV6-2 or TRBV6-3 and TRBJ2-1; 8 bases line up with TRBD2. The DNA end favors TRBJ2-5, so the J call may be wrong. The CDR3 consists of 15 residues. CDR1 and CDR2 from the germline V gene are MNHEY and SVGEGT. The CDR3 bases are TGTGCCAGCAGAGGACTAGCCCCCCGTAGGGAGACCCAGTACTTC. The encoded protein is CASRGLAPRRETQYF.

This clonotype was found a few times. CDR3 coding DNA: TGTGCCAGCAGCCTGACAGGGGGCGAAGTCACTAATGGCTACACCTTC. This gives the protein CASSLTGGEVTNGYTF. The chain couples TRBV5-5 to TRBJ1-2, with 10 bases matching TRBD1. Germline trimming cut 4 bases from V and 6 bases from J; bases unmatched to any gene: 12. The CDR3 length is 16 residues. Germline V lookup: CDR1 SGHKS, CDR2 YYEKEE (reference sequence).

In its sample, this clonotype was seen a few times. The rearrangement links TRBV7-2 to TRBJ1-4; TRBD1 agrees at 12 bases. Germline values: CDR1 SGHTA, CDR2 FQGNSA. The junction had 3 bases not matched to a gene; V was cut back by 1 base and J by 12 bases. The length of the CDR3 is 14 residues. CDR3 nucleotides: TGTGCCAGCAGCTTAGGGGACAGGGGGCACGAACTGTTTTTT. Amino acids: CASSLGDRGHELFF.

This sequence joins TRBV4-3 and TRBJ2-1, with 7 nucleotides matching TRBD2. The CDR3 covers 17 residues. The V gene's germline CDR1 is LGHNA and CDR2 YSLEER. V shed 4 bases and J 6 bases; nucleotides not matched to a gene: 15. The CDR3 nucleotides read TGCGCCAGCAGCCGTTCCTCAAGCGGGGCCCGTCGCAATGAGCAGTTCTTC. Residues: CASSRSSSGARRNEQFF.

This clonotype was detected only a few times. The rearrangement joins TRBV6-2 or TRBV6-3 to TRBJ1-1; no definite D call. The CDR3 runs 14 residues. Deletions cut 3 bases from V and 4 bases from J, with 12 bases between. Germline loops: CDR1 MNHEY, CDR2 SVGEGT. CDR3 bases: TGTGCCAGCAGTTATCGGCCGGAGAGCACTGAAGCTTTCTTT. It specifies CASSYRPESTEAFF.

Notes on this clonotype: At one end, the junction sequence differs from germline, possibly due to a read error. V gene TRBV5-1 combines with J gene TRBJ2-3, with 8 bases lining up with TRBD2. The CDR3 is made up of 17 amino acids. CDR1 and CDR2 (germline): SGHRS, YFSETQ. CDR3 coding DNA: TGCGCCAGCAGCTTGCTGATCGCGGGGGGAAGCACAGATACGCGGTATTTT. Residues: CASSLLIAGGSTDTRYF.

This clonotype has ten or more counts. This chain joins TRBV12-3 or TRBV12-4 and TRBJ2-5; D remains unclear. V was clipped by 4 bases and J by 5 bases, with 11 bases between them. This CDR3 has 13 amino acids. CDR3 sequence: CASSSPVGETQYF. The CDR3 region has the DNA TGTGCCAGCAGTTCTCCCGTAGGGGAGACCCAGTACTTC.

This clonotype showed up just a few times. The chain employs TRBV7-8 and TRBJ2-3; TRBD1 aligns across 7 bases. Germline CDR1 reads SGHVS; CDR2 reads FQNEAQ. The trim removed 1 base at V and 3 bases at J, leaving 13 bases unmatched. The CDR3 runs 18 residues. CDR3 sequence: CASSLGGDRGRATDTQYF. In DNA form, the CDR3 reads TGTGCCAGCAGCTTAGGGGGCGATAGGGGGCGGGCAACAGATACGCAGTATTTT.